This is a list of T cell receptor beta chains from one sample in a study of graft-versus-host responses after intestinal transplantation. Only in-frame clones appear in the TCRdb table, and some are missing; sequencing was by immunoSEQ multiplex PCR. The top ten clones hold around an eighth of a sample with a few thousand clones, approximately 68% of them seen once. Here the sequenced sample was ileum tissue, taken about 39 weeks after intestinal transplant. The receptors were gathered from a human patient who received an intestinal transplant, so some T cells may come from the graft donor. Both conserved end residues are part of each CDR3. The D gene is left open where the match is weak. Where a row states a size, it is once, few, many or the class of an expanded clone; other rows omit it.

j_call clone_size v_call d_call cdr3_aa cdr3_nt
TRBJ2-1 - TRBV2 - CASSFRDNEQFF TGTGCCAGCAGTTTCCGGGACAATGAGCAGTTCTTC
TRBJ1-1 once TRBV5-1 TRBD1 CASSPWTGSTEAFF TGCGCCAGCAGCCCATGGACAGGGTCCACTGAAGCTTTCTTT
TRBJ1-1 - TRBV4-1 TRBD1 CASSQVGRGRFVEAFF TGCGCCAGCAGCCAGGTCGGCAGGGGGCGGTTTGTTGAAGCTTTCTTT
TRBJ1-1 - TRBV7-8 TRBD1 CASSQGQGYTEAFF TGTGCCAGCTCCCAGGGACAGGGGTACACTGAAGCTTTCTTT
TRBJ2-7 - TRBV7-9 - CASSLDRTPSYEQYF TGTGCCAGCAGCTTAGACAGGACGCCCTCCTACGAGCAGTACTTC
TRBJ2-7 - TRBV9 - CASSVDWLGSIYEQYF TGTGCCAGCAGCGTAGATTGGTTAGGTAGCATCTACGAGCAGTACTTC
TRBJ1-5 few TRBV7-8 TRBD1 CASSGQGASYSNQPQHF TGTGCCAGCAGCGGACAGGGGGCCTCCTATAGCAATCAGCCCCAGCATTTT
TRBJ2-7 - TRBV29-1 - CSVGTSRTYEQYF TGCAGCGTTGGTACTAGTCGTACCTACGAGCAGTACTTC
TRBJ2-7 - TRBV7-9 TRBD2 CASSPPSGGVHEQYF TGTGCCAGCAGCCCCCCTAGCGGGGGGGTGCACGAGCAGTACTTC
TRBJ2-7 - TRBV5-1 - CASSFFYEQYF TGCGCCAGCAGCTTCTTCTACGAGCAGTACTTC
TRBJ2-6 large TRBV5-4 - CASSNTGFGANVLTF TGTGCCAGCAGTAACACAGGTTTTGGGGCCAACGTCCTGACTTTC
TRBJ2-7 - TRBV5-1 - CASSLGGSSYEQYF TGCGCCAGCAGCTTGGGGGGCAGCTCCTACGAGCAGTACTTC
TRBJ2-5 once TRBV12-2 - CASRFGGRPDQETQYF TGTGCAAGTCGCTTTGGCGGGAGGCCAGACCAAGAGACCCAGTACTTC
TRBJ1-2 - TRBV7-9 TRBD1 CASSSEGQGDYGYTF TGTGCCAGCAGCTCAGAGGGACAGGGTGACTATGGCTACACCTTC
TRBJ1-4 - TRBV15 - CATSRGIQGANEKLFF TGTGCCACCAGCAGAGGAATACAGGGTGCCAATGAAAAACTGTTTTTT
TRBJ1-2 - TRBV7-9 - CASSLTYGYTF TGTGCCAGCAGCTTGACATATGGCTACACCTTC
TRBJ2-1 - TRBV7-2 TRBD1 CASSETGYFYNEQFF TGTGCCAGCAGCGAGACAGGGTACTTCTACAATGAGCAGTTCTTC
TRBJ1-1 - TRBV19 - CASSILLRSRRTEAFF TGTGCCAGTAGTATTTTACTCAGGAGCCGGAGGACTGAAGCTTTCTTT
TRBJ2-5 - TRBV11-2 - CASSPPGGAGQQTQYF TGTGCCAGCAGCCCCCCTGGTGGGGCCGGGCAACAGACCCAGTACTTC
TRBJ2-7 - TRBV6-4 - CASSASSEGEQYF TGTGCCAGCAGTGCATCTAGCGAGGGGGAGCAGTACTTC
TRBJ2-3 - TRBV18 - CASSPSALSTDTQYF TGTGCCAGCTCACCTAGCGCCCTGAGCACAGATACGCAGTATTTT
TRBJ2-1 - TRBV11-3 TRBD2 CASSFFGLAGGKEQFF TGTGCCAGCAGCTTTTTCGGGCTAGCGGGGGGGAAAGAGCAGTTCTTC
TRBJ2-5 - TRBV2 - CASRRMGRETQYF TGTGCCAGCAGGCGCATGGGGCGCGAGACCCAGTACTTC
TRBJ2-7 once TRBV14 TRBD2 CASSRTGRLALPYEQYF TGTGCCAGCAGCCGGACGGGGAGACTAGCGCTACCCTACGAGCAGTACTTC
TRBJ2-3 few TRBV6-1 TRBD2 CASSWTSGGADTQYF TGTGCCAGCAGTTGGACTAGCGGGGGGGCAGATACGCAGTATTTT
TRBJ1-1 - TRBV7-8 - CASSLVCGGWFCTEAFF TGTGCCAGCAGCTTAGTGTGCGGGGGCTGGTTTTGCACTGAAGCTTTCTTT
TRBJ1-6 few TRBV6-5 TRBD1 CASSLTGSSDSPLHF TGTGCCAGCAGTTTGACAGGGAGCTCTGATTCACCCCTCCACTTT
TRBJ2-4 - TRBV4-1 - CASNPVLAKNIQYF TGCGCCAGCAACCCGGTTTTAGCCAAAAACATTCAGTACTTC
TRBJ2-7 - TRBV13 - CASSSTSTEGSNSYEQYF TGTGCCAGCAGCTCAACATCGACTGAAGGATCGAACTCCTACGAGCAGTACTTC
TRBJ2-1 few TRBV18 - CASSPEASRSYNEQFF TGTGCCAGCTCACCAGAGGCTAGCCGCTCCTACAATGAGCAGTTCTTC
TRBJ2-1 - TRBV19 TRBD1 CASSSPHPGTGGGGEQFF TGTGCCAGTAGTAGTCCTCATCCCGGGACAGGGGGCGGGGGTGAGCAGTTCTTC
TRBJ2-1 - TRBV5-1 - CASSLGPSAEYYNEQFF TGCGCCAGCAGCTTGGGCCCCTCAGCGGAGTACTACAATGAGCAGTTCTTC
TRBJ2-2 few TRBV4-1 TRBD2 CASSQESLAGGGGELFF TGCGCCAGCAGCCAAGAATCCCTAGCGGGAGGGGGCGGGGAGCTGTTTTTT
TRBJ2-3 - TRBV28 TRBD1 CASSLIRTGGDGDTQYF TGTGCCAGCAGTTTAATCCGTACAGGGGGCGACGGAGATACGCAGTATTTT
TRBJ2-1 - TRBV5-1 - CASSRIGGGPFDEQFF TGCGCCAGCAGCCGTATAGGGGGAGGGCCTTTCGATGAGCAGTTCTTC
TRBJ1-3 few TRBV6-5 - CASSPGYSGNTIYF TGTGCCAGCAGCCCCGGTTACTCTGGAAACACCATATATTTT
TRBJ1-4 - TRBV27 - CASSLSGPTGIATNEKLFF TGTGCCAGCAGTTTATCGGGTCCGACAGGTATTGCAACTAATGAAAAACTGTTTTTT
TRBJ2-7 - TRBV10-2 - CASRGDWIEQYF TGCGCCAGCAGGGGGGACTGGATCGAGCAGTACTTC
TRBJ2-2 - TRBV5-1 - CASSLEGGVPTGELFF TGCGCCAGCAGCTTGGAAGGGGGAGTCCCCACCGGGGAGCTGTTTTTT
TRBJ2-5 - TRBV5-1 TRBD2 CASSRLAGRETQYF TGCGCCAGCAGCCGACTAGCGGGGAGGGAGACCCAGTACTTC
TRBJ2-5 - TRBV10-3 TRBD2 CAIKGVDRQEGAGGRETQYF TGTGCCATAAAGGGAGTTGACCGACAGGAGGGAGCGGGAGGGCGGGAGACCCAGTACTTC
TRBJ1-4 - TRBV28 - CASSLVGTTATNEKLFF TGTGCCAGCAGTTTGGTCGGGACAACCGCAACTAATGAAAAACTGTTTTTT
TRBJ2-3 once TRBV6-1 TRBD2 CATGEGDTDTQYF TGTGCCACCGGGGAGGGCGATACAGATACGCAGTATTTT
TRBJ2-1 - TRBV6-5 - CASSYTGYLYNEQFF TGTGCCAGCAGTTACACCGGGTATCTTTACAATGAGCAGTTCTTC
TRBJ2-2 - TRBV6-1 - CASSELGDTGELFF TGTGCCAGCAGTGAACTTGGAGACACCGGGGAGCTGTTTTTT
TRBJ2-1 - TRBV13 TRBD2 CASSLGGRAHNEQFF TGTGCCAGCAGCTTAGGCGGGAGGGCCCACAATGAGCAGTTCTTC
TRBJ1-1 few TRBV6-5 - CASSYSIASTEAFF TGTGCCAGCAGTTACTCGATAGCTTCCACTGAAGCTTTCTTT
TRBJ2-1 - TRBV5-8 TRBD2 CASSRSGRALNEQFF TGTGCCAGCAGCCGCAGCGGGAGGGCCCTCAATGAGCAGTTCTTC
TRBJ2-7 - TRBV29-1 - CSAGQSDLNEQYF TGCAGCGCCGGACAGTCAGACTTAAACGAGCAGTACTTC
TRBJ2-5 - TRBV30 TRBD2 CAWGLAGGIMTQYF TGTGCCTGGGGACTAGCGGGAGGAATAATGACCCAGTACTTC
TRBJ2-7 - TRBV5-1 TRBD2 CASSITGGSYEQYF TGCGCCAGCAGTATCACGGGGGGATCCTACGAGCAGTACTTC
TRBJ2-3 - TRBV9 TRBD1 CASSGWTGLGDTQYF TGTGCCAGCAGCGGATGGACAGGGTTGGGAGATACGCAGTATTTT
TRBJ1-2 once TRBV18 TRBD1 CASSLRLGQGNGYTF TGTGCCAGCTCACTGAGGTTAGGACAGGGGAACGGCTACACCTTC